This T cell receptor (beta chain) was found in a study of blood T cell repertoires in COVID-19. Study-wide context: COVID-19 samples from acute and convalescent phases originated in the United States, Italy and Spain. T cells, B-cell-depleted T cells, or PBMCs provided the cDNA or gDNA that served as material.

The V and J ends lost 8 bases and 1 base, in that order; junction bases with no gene match: 6. Germline V gives CDR1 SNHLY, CDR2 FYNNEI. This CDR3 spans 14 amino acids. Participants' own reports of clinical history determined their cohort assignment. A PCR-confirmed or clinician-diagnosed COVID-19 case had contacted exposed participants within 2 weeks of entry. Assay used: immunoSEQ multiplex PCR; TCRdb lists only in-frame clones, some missing. The table includes about 210,000 clones, 70% to 90% detected once. The chain is built from TRBV2 and TRBJ2-7, with TRBD1 matching over 9 bases. Material for sequencing was PBMCs or T cells enriched from blood (not recorded which). The clonotype was recovered from a woman aged 25 to 45 who had been exposed to COVID-19. This CDR3 is CASFGTGMSYEQYF. The CDR3 DNA reads TGTGCCAGCTTTGGGACAGGGATGTCCTACGAGCAGTACTTC.